This T cell receptor (beta chain) was sequenced for a study of blood T cell repertoires in COVID-19 (dated by TCRdb to the early 2020s). For context, the study as a whole: Collaborator samples came from the United States, Italy and Spain and covered acute and convalescent phases of COVID-19. The prospective study material was composed of cDNA or gDNA derived from T cells, B-cell-depleted T cells, or PBMCs. Deeply sampled blood TCRbeta repertoires from subjects exposed to, actively infected with, or recovered from COVID-19 were included in the dataset. The repertoires were made available in a free public database intended to serve as a resource for research on the immune response to SARS-CoV-2. The samples were drawn from the first 160 participants of the ongoing ImmuneRACE study and from under 1,500 subjects provided by 6 global collaborators. The sample metadata nearly always contained a de-identified subject ID, COVID-19 status, age in years and sex. Where available, HLA class I and class II types were obtained from metadata supplied by the sample provider rather than from assay-based typing.

The CDR3 measures 13 amino acids from cysteine to phenylalanine. CDR3 DNA only is kept here, 39 bases in frame from base 1. The junction shows trimming of 4 bases on V and 5 bases on J, and the gene matches do not reach 0 bases of it. CDR1 and CDR2 are drawn from the germline V gene: ENHRY, SYGVKD. TCRbeta CDR3 regions were amplified from genomic DNA by means of the immunoSEQ Assay, a bias-controlled multiplex PCR. The study's processing was this. Within the assay, amplification of reference gene primers was used to estimate how many nucleated cells each sample contained. To quantify the absolute abundance of each unique TCRbeta CDR3 rearrangement, sequence reads were collapsed and filtered. For each sample, productive Simpson clonality was calculated as the square root of Simpson's diversity index over productive rearrangements. TCRdb stores this immuneACCESS table with in-frame sequences only. Part of the clones is absent; in the studies checked, under half of the shortfall reflects unresolved V genes, and no reason is known for the rest. V and J calls and clone size are given by that table; D and trimming were obtained from the DNA. The sample table lists about 200,000 clones, roughly 90% of them with a count of one. The ten top clones hold 6.5% to 9.5% of the sample.

In the prospective study, participants were roughly 18 to 100 years old, resided in 24 geographic areas of the United States, and were enrolled through a virtual design. To assign participants to cohorts, the prospective study relied on clinical history that participants themselves reported in a screening survey and a study questionnaire. Recovered participants in ImmuneRACE Cohort 3 were defined as having two consecutive negative NP/OP PCR tests, clearance from a healthcare professional, or resolution of symptoms. In the prospective study, mobile phlebotomists collected whole blood, serum and a nasopharyngeal or oropharyngeal swab from each participant. Prospective study participants could optionally give additional blood draws and questionnaires over a roughly 2-month period. Before DNA extraction, blood samples from the prospective study were shipped at room temperature or frozen. Findings and caveats that apply to the study as a whole: Clinical and demographic metadata were provided uncurated, with the amount varying by source and participant.

For this clone: The target of this receptor is not known. No base-level quality is on record; no much larger clone is a single base apart.

The sequenced sample consisted of PBMCs or T cells enriched from blood (not recorded which). The sequence is built from TRBV10-3 and TRBJ2-1, with 9 junctional bases fitting TRBD2. This sequence was found in a woman under 30 who had recovered from COVID-19. The CDR3 reads as follows: CAISVAGDNEQFF. In nucleotide form, the sequence is TGTGCCATCAGTGTAGCGGGGGACAATGAGCAGTTCTTC.